This T cell receptor beta chain is drawn from a study of tumor-infiltrating lymphocytes in primary liver carcinoma. Study-level points and caveats: The study found only about 8-24% of top clones in all five tumor regions. Tumor samples exhibited a significantly greater top-250-clone fraction than blood samples (p = 0.039). Less overlap was seen in tumor-adjacent and tumor-blood pairs than in tumor region pairs.

cDNA specific to TCR beta was made from approximately 0.55 ug of total RNA, with a constant-region primer employed for priming. A slightly modified ARM-PCR protocol with three nested multiplex PCR rounds produced these TCR beta libraries. Running 9 to 11 cycles apiece, the first two PCR rounds relied on TRBV1-TRBV30 forward primers together with a C-beta reverse primer. TCRdb passed the multiplex PCR reads through MiXCR, listing each CDR3 protein once. The sample shows 100,000 to 150,000 distinct CDR3 sequences, around two thirds of them seen only once. The germline V gene encodes CDR1 MNHNS and CDR2 SASEGT. Trimming cost V 1 base and J 12 bases, with 18 bases left between them. The CDR3 runs 15 residues. Note on this clonotype: Its antigen is not identified. A read error may explain this, as a much larger clone is one base away.

Without any cell sorting, roughly 20-32 mg of bulk tissue yielded co-extracted RNA and DNA. Five discrete regions of every tumor underwent sampling. Material: liver tumor tissue from sampling region 1. Subset noted: tumor region T1, superior pole. The clonotype originates from a woman aged 55-70 years with primary liver carcinoma and hepatitis B virus infection. This chain joins TRBV6-1 and TRBJ1-4; D gene uncertain. The CDR3 spells CASSEVQHGDEELFF. DNA for the CDR3: TGTGCCAGCAGTGAAGTACAACACGGGGATGAGGAACTGTTTTTT.